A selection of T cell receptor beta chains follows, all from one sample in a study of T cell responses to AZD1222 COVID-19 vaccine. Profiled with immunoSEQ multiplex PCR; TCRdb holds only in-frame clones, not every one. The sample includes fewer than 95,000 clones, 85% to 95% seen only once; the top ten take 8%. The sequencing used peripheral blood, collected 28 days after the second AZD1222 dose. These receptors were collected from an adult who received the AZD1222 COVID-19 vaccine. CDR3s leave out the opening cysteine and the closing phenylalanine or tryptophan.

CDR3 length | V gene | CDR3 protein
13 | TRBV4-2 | ASSEGLARSDTQY
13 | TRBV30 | AWTHRGRSNQPQH
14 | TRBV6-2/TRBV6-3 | ASSYFREVGNSPLH
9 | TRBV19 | ASSSGFEQF
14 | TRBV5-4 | ASSPPGLAGERTQY
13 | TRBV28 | ASTRVPRAANEQY
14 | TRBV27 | ASSLSSVTSYNEQF
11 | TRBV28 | ASRGGLEGEQY
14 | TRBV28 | ASSSGAGQGGDTQY
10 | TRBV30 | AWTGGADTQY
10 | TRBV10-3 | AISEATSPLH
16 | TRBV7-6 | ASGLTPFSGSLLGEQF
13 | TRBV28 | ASSSPGTGGYGYT
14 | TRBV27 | ASSPVLTSDQETQY
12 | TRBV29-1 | SVEHPGRDYGYT
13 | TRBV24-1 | ATSDGGEIADTQY
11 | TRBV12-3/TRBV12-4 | ASSFKDGGPLH
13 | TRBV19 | ASSDVGGSLYGYT
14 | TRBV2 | ASSEWTTGSYNEQF
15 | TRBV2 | ASSEIRGTFLNSPLH
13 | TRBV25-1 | ASSEGVVSNQPQH
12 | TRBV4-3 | ASSPTNSGNTIY
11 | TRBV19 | AIRLGEGTEAF
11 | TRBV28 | ASSRRTNTEAF
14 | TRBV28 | ATTPAGREYTGELF
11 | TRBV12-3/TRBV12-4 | ASRYEEANEQF
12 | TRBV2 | ASHAQGGNQPQH
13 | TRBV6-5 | ASRPGQGENPEAF
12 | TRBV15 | ATSRGGANYGYT
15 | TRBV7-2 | ASSLFSGTDGYNEQF
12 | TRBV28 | ASCPESSANEQF
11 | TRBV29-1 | SVTRGFTDTQY
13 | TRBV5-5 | ASSLGTSGQREQY
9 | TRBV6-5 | ASSHRTGVF
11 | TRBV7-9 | ASSLARSYGYT
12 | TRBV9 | ASSVGPGNYGYT
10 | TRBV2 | ASRVQGREQY
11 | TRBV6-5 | ASSYGQNSPLH
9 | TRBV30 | AFSSGHEAF
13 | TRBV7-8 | ASSLSGTPGAEQY
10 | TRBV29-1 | SVVRVTGELF
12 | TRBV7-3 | ASSLGAGQETQY
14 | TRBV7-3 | ASSPVVVVYGNTIY
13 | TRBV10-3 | AISVGGVPTDTQY
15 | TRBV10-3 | AISVSLDRVVSYEQY
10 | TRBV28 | ATSGSNQPQH
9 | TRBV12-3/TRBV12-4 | ASSKRDEQY
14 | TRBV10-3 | AISVLAGGHTGELF
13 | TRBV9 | ASSPPGLKAETQY
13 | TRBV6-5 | ASRPTGGNYNEQF
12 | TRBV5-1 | ASSLDGSVYGYT